One sample yielded the 17 T cell receptor beta chains listed below, sequenced in a study of T cell responses to AZD1222 COVID-19 vaccine. Using immunoSEQ multiplex PCR, the repertoire was profiled, and TCRdb retains in-frame clones only, with some absent. Of about 77,000 clones in the sample, roughly 90% were seen once. Source: peripheral blood, taken 28 days after the second AZD1222 dose. The receptors here all came from an adult who received the AZD1222 COVID-19 vaccine.

The CDR3, as DNA: TGTGCCAGCAGCGTAGCGACAGGCTATGGCTACACCTTC. This sequence encodes CASSVATGYGYTF. The chain recombines TRBV9 with TRBJ1-2, with TRBD1 as a possible D gene (6 bases). The CDR3 extends over 13 amino acids. In germline, CDR1 is SGDLS, CDR2 YYNGEE. V was shortened by 0 bases and J by 4 bases, with 7 bases between the two germline ends.

The chain couples TRBV6-1 to TRBJ1-1; D remains ambiguous. CDR1 is MNHNS, CDR2 SASEGT, per germline. This CDR3 contains 19 residues. Trimming stripped 4 bases from V and 2 bases from J, with 26 bases between. The CDR3 reads CASSVNFGQEGPTNTEAFF. The CDR3 nucleotides read TGTGCCAGCAGTGTAAACTTCGGGCAAGAGGGCCCTACAAACACTGAAGCTTTCTTT.

This clone was picked up one time. The rearrangement links TRBV2 to TRBJ1-1, with TRBD1 as a possible D gene (5 bases). Germline V lookup: CDR1 SNHLY, CDR2 FYNNEI. Trimming pared 6 bases from V and 2 bases from J, leaving 10 bases between. This CDR3 has 13 amino acids. This CDR3 is CASSPGGNTEAFF. CDR3 bases: TGTGCCAGCAGCCCGGGGGGTAACACTGAAGCTTTCTTT.

The CDR3 bases are TGTGCCAGCAGCTTGGAGCGGGGATGGAATTCACCCCTCCACTTT. Translated: CASSLERGWNSPLHF. The V and J genes are TRBV5-6 and TRBJ1-6; D call uncertain. Per germline, CDR1 SGHDT and CDR2 YYEEEE. There are 15 residues in the CDR3. Between the trimmed V and J ends, which lost 0 bases and 7 bases, there was a span of 11 bases.

V is TRBV11-3 and J is TRBJ2-1; 7 nucleotides agree with TRBD2. Trimming at V came to 0 bases and at J to 0 bases, leaving 5 bases not matched to a gene. Germline V gives CDR1 SGHNT, CDR2 YENEEA. This CDR3 is 17 amino acids long. The CDR3 spells CASSLDFGGSSYNEQFF. The CDR3 DNA follows: TGTGCCAGCAGCTTAGATTTCGGCGGGAGCTCCTACAATGAGCAGTTCTTC.

This clone has only one observation. V gene TRBV4-3 combines with J gene TRBJ1-1; D is ambiguous. This CDR3 comprises 18 residues. CDR1 and CDR2 from the germline V gene are LGHNA and YSLEER. V lost 0 bases and J lost 1, with 18 bases in between. The CDR3 is CASSQDWEREEGNTEAFF. Written as DNA, the CDR3 is TGCGCCAGCAGCCAAGATTGGGAGAGGGAGGAGGGGAACACTGAAGCTTTCTTT.

This sequence joins TRBV10-3 and TRBJ2-2, with 8 positions matching TRBD2. The length of the CDR3 is 15 residues. Germline CDR1 and CDR2: ENHRY and SYGVKD. After removal of 4 bases from V and 4 bases from J, the junction contained 5 bases not matched to a gene. CDR3 sequence reads: CAISGTGGTTGELFF. DNA of the CDR3: TGTGCCATCAGTGGGACGGGAGGGACCACCGGGGAGCTGTTTTTT.

The rearrangement uses TRBV12-5 and TRBJ2-3; TRBD2 aligns across 12 bases. Germline V gene sequence: CDR1 LGHNT, CDR2 FRNRAP. CDR3 size: 17 residues. Losses at the gene ends were 6 bases for V and 5 bases for J; bases not matched to a gene: 12. The CDR3: CASGLTLAGGPGDTQYF. The CDR3 DNA follows: TGTGCTAGTGGCCTTACCCTAGCGGGAGGGCCGGGAGATACGCAGTATTTT.

The gene calls are TRBV10-1 and TRBJ1-3; D is unclear. Germline CDR1 is WNHNN and CDR2 is SYGVQD (reference sequence). The germline V and J ends were trimmed by 0 bases and 0 bases, with 6 bases remaining between them. The CDR3 spans 15 residues. CDR3 in DNA: TGCGCCAGCAGTGAGTCCCACGGCTCTGGAAACACCATATATTTT. Residues: CASSESHGSGNTIYF.

The chain joins TRBV9 to TRBJ1-6; TRBD1 might be the D (6 bases). The CDR3 consists of 14 residues. CDR1 and CDR2 from the germline V gene are SGDLS and YYNGEE. The V gene lost 4 bases and the J gene lost 8 bases, with 13 bases spanning the gap. The CDR3 loop is CASSPRGLDSPLHF. Written as DNA, the CDR3 is TGTGCCAGCAGCCCTCGGGGGCTAGATTCACCCCTCCACTTT. Variable domain in full (rest from reference TRBV9 and TRBJ1-6): DSGVTQTPKHLITATGQRVTLRCSPRSGDLSVYWYQQSLDQGLQFLIQYYNGEERAKGNILERFSAQQFPDLHSELNLSSLELGDSALYFCASSPRGLDSPLHFGNGTRLTVT.

The chain has TRBV25-1 and TRBJ1-4; no clear D gene. Germline lookup yields CDR1 MGHDK and CDR2 SYGVNS. This CDR3 has 14 amino acids. The V end lost 6 bases, the J end lost 4 bases, and 12 bases lay between the germline ends. CDR3 loop: CASSGILLNEKLFF. In DNA form, the CDR3 reads TGTGCCAGCAGCGGGATACTCCTTAATGAAAAACTGTTTTTT.

This rearrangement joins TRBV5-4 to TRBJ1-1; no reliable D call. CDR3 length: 14 amino acids. Between the trimmed V and J ends, which lost 4 bases and 1 base, there was a span of 11 bases. Germline V gene data show CDR1 as SGHNT and CDR2 as YYREEE (reference sequence). In DNA, the CDR3 is TGTGCCAGCAGCACTGACGGATGGAACACTGAAGCTTTCTTT. The encoded protein is CASSTDGWNTEAFF.

The chain employs TRBV5-1 and TRBJ2-7, with 7 bases identical to TRBD2. This CDR3 is built from 13 residues. Germline CDR1 SGHRS, CDR2 YFSETQ. The ends lost 6 bases at V and 2 bases at J; junction bases unmatched: 5. The CDR3 here is CASTEGGTYEQYF. The DNA of the CDR3 is TGCGCCAGCACGGAGGGAGGGACCTACGAGCAGTACTTC.

The V gene is TRBV27, the J gene TRBJ2-1, with 8 positions matching TRBD2. This CDR3 region has 14 residues. The germline V gene has CDR1 MNHEY and CDR2 SMNVEV (reference sequence). V shed 8 bases and J 7 bases; nucleotides not matched to a gene: 10. The DNA of the CDR3 is TGTGCCAGCGGCCAAGCGGGAGCCGGAAATGAGCAGTTCTTC. Residues: CASGQAGAGNEQFF.

The chain carries TRBV3-1 (or the pseudogene TRBV3-2) and TRBJ2-7, with D unresolved. The length of the CDR3 is 13 residues. Germline lookup yields CDR1 LGHDT and CDR2 YNNKEL (reference sequence). V shed 2 bases and J shed 3 bases, with 8 bases lying between them. The chain's CDR3 is CASSQHHDYEQYF. CDR3 DNA sequence: TGTGCCAGCAGCCAACATCATGACTACGAGCAGTACTTC.

This chain joins TRBV9 and TRBJ1-1; tentatively, D is TRBD1 (5 bases). Trimming removed 0 bases at V and 1 base at J, with 13 bases between. From germline, CDR1 is SGDLS and CDR2 YYNGEE. The CDR3 length is 16 residues. The CDR3 protein is CASSVATAGRNTEAFF. In nucleotides, the CDR3 is TGTGCCAGCAGCGTAGCAACGGCAGGGCGGAACACTGAAGCTTTCTTT.

This chain connects TRBV3-1 (or the pseudogene TRBV3-2) to TRBJ1-2; weak D call: TRBD1 (5 bases). Germline CDR1 LGHDT, CDR2 YNNKEL (reference sequence). With 5 bases removed from V and 5 bases from J, the gap between germline ends came to 18 bases. This CDR3 comprises 15 residues. The CDR3 bases are TGTGCCAGCAGCGGTGACAGCCCTAGGGTTTATGGCTACACCTTC. Residues: CASSGDSPRVYGYTF.